These 5 T cell receptor beta chains originate from one sample sequenced in a study of lymphopenia after photon versus proton radiotherapy. The method was immunoSEQ multiplex PCR; TCRdb's version includes in-frame clones alone and lacks a portion of them. The data hold tens of thousands of clones, with 70% to 85% observed a single time. The sequencing here drew on peripheral blood, taken from a patient treated with proton-based radiotherapy. The receptors shown here come from a man between 60 and 70 years old with pancreatic cancer.

The chain has TRBV15 and TRBJ1-6; the match to TRBD1 covers 11 bases. This CDR3 region has 15 residues. The germline gives CDR1 LNHNV, CDR2 YYDKDF (reference sequence). Unmatched junction bases numbered 7, after V lost 3 bases and J lost 12 bases. CDR3: CATSSGQGALKPLHF. The DNA for the CDR3 is TGTGCCACCAGCAGTGGACAGGGGGCCCTCAAACCCCTCCACTTT.

This chain joins TRBV18 and TRBJ2-7; D is uncertain. Germline CDR1 KGHSH, CDR2 LQKENI. The CDR3 covers 14 residues. V lost 2 bases and J 2 bases, leaving 10 bases between the germline ends. In DNA, the CDR3 is TGTGCCAGCTCACCAAACCCCGAGGCCTACGAGCAGTACTTC. This gives the protein CASSPNPEAYEQYF.

This clone was found a few times. The chain links TRBV14 to TRBJ1-2; TRBD1 aligns across 8 bases. The ends lost 4 bases at V and 7 bases at J; junction bases unmatched: 2. This CDR3 is 12 amino acids long. Germline CDR1 reads SGHDN; CDR2 reads FVKESK. CDR3 residues: CASSRTGFGYTF. The CDR3 region has the DNA TGTGCCAGCAGCCGGACAGGGTTTGGCTACACCTTC.

This clone was recorded many times. The rearrangement joins TRBV27 to TRBJ2-7, with 8 bases that match TRBD2. After removal of 8 bases from V and 5 bases from J, the junction contained 11 bases not matched to a gene. CDR3 size: 14 residues. Germline assignment: CDR1 MNHEY and CDR2 SMNVEV (reference sequence). The CDR3 DNA follows: TGTGCCAGCGCCCCCCTCGCTAGCGGGCACGAGCAGTACTTC. Residues: CASAPLASGHEQYF.

The chain employs TRBV30 and TRBJ2-1; possibly TRBD2 for D (5 bases). CDR3 size: 15 residues. The V end lost 2 bases, the J end lost 4 bases, and 15 bases lay between the germline ends. From germline, CDR1 is GTSNPN and CDR2 SVGIG (reference sequence). The CDR3 region has the DNA TGTGCCTGGAGTAGATTGGGCAGGAGGTACAATGAGCAGTTCTTC. This translates into CAWSRLGRRYNEQFF.